This TCR beta chain is drawn from a study of CD8+ T cells in alopecia areata. Overall study: Patients received oral tofacitinib, 5 to 10 mg twice daily, for moderate-to-severe alopecia areata.

Concerning this clone itself: Its antigen remains unknown.

General study results and limits: Association of baseline CD8+ expansion with response is uncertain owing to one nonresponder. Among the top 100, expanded CD8+ clones, as well as scalp clonality, were significantly decreased by tofacitinib. Normal skin's resident alphabeta T cells are also sequenced in scalp samples.

Treatment specified: oral pan-JAK inhibitor, 5-10 mg twice daily. Extracted from the samples, RNA was reverse transcribed into cDNA to serve as the sequencing template. Method: immunoSEQ multiplex PCR; TCRdb's copy keeps in-frame clones and lacks some. This sample has some 170,000 clones, with roughly 58% found just once. The V and J ends lost 4 bases and 7 bases respectively, with 8 bases between them. Germline lookup yields CDR1 LGHNA and CDR2 YNFKEQ. The CDR3 extends over 13 amino acids. The chain links TRBV4-2 to TRBJ1-6, with D possibly matching TRBD1 (5 bases). The material was CD4+ T cells sorted from blood, obtained at roughly week 58, from a patient treated with tofacitinib. The source is a human donor with alopecia areata. DNA for the CDR3: TGTGCCAGCAGCCTTAACAGGAATTCACCCCTCCACTTT. This translates into CASSLNRNSPLHF.